This TCR beta chain was recorded in a study of T-cell reconstitution after alpha-beta-depleted transplantation in children. This clonotype has only a few counts. The CDR3 has 16 amino acids. V was pared by 1 base and J by 4 bases, with 10 bases of the junction left unmatched. Germline V gene lookup returns CDR1 DFQATT and CDR2 SNEGSKA (reference sequence). TCRbeta library construction was performed incorporating unique molecular identifiers. TCRdb passed the PCR reads through MiXCR, listing each CDR3 protein once. The sample gives 450,000 to 550,000 distinct CDR3 sequences, over 10% of which show up once; roughly 15% is in the top ten.

The sequencing here drew on PBMCs, mostly from graft donor cells, taken 180 days after TCRalphabeta/CD19-depleted stem cell transplant. The chain joins TRBV20-1 to TRBJ2-1; 7 bases align to TRBD2. This receptor was taken from a female patient between 2 and 15 years old who had a stem cell transplant for aplastic anemia, so the T cells may come from the graft donor. CDR3 nucleotide sequence: TGCAGTGCTAGAGGAGCGCGGGAGTGGATGTACAATGAGCAGTTCTTC. Its translation is CSARGAREWMYNEQFF.